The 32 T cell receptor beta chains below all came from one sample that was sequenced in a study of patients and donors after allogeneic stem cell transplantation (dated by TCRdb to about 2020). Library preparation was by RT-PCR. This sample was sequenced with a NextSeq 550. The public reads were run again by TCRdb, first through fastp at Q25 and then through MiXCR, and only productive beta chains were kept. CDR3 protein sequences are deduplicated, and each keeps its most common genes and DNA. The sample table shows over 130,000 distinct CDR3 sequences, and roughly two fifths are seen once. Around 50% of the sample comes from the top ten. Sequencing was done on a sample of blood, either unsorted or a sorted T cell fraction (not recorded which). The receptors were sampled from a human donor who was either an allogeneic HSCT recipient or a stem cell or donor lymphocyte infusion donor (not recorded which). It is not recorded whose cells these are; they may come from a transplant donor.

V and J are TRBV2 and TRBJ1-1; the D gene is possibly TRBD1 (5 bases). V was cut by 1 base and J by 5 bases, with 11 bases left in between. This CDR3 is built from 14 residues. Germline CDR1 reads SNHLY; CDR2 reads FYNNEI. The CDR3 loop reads CASSEGRERTEAFF. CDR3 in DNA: TGTGCCAGCAGTGAAGGCAGGGAGAGAACTGAAGCTTTCTTT.

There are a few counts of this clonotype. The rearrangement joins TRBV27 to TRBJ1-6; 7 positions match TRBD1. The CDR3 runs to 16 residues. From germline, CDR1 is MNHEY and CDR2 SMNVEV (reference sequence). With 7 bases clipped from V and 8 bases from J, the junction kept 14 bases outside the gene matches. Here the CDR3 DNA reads TGTGCCAGCATGGTCGTAGGGGGCCGCGGGGATTCACCCCTCCACTTT. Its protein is CASMVVGGRGDSPLHF.

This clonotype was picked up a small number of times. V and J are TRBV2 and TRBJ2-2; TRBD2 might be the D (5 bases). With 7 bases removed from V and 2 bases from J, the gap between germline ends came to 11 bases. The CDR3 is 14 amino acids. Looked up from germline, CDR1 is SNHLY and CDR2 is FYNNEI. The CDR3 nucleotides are TGTGCCAGCAATCGGGATATCAACACCGGGGAGCTGTTTTTT. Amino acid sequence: CASNRDINTGELFF.

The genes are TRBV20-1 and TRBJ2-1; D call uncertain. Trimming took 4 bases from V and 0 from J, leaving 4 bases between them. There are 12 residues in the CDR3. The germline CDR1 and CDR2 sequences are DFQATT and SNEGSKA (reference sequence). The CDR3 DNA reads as TGCAGTGCTACCAACTCCTACAATGAGCAGTTCTTC. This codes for CSATNSYNEQFF.

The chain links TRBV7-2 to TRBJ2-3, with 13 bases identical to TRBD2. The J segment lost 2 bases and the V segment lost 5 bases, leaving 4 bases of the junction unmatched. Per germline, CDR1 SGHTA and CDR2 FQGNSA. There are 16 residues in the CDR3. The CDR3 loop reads CASSTLAGGPTDTQYF. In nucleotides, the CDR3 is TGTGCCAGCAGCACACTAGCGGGGGGGCCCACAGATACGCAGTATTTT.

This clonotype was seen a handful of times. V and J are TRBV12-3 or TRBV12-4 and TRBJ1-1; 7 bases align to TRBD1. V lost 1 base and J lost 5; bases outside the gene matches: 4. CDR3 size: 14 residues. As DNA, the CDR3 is TGTGCCAGCAGTTTAGACAGGGGAGAAACTGAAGCTTTCTTT. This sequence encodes CASSLDRGETEAFF.

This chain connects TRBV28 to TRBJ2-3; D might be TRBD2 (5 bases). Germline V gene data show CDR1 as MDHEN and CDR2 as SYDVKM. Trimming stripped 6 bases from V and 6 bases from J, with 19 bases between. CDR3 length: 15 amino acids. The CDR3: CASRHLSGGWDTQYF. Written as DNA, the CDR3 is TGTGCCAGCAGACATCTAAGCGGCGGCTGGGATACGCAGTATTTT.

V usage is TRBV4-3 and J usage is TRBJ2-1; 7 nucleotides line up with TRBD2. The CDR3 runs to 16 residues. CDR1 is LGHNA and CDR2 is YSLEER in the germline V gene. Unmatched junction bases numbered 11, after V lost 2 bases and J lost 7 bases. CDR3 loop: CASSQQSGVIWNEQFF. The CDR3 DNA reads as TGCGCCAGCAGCCAACAAAGCGGGGTTATCTGGAATGAGCAGTTCTTC.

CDR3 sequence: CSAREDGPLSGNTIYF. CDR3 DNA sequence: TGCAGTGCTAGGGAAGACGGACCCCTCTCTGGAAACACCATATATTTT. J is TRBJ1-3 and V is TRBV20-1; no firm D call. Germline CDR1 is DFQATT and CDR2 is SNEGSKA (reference sequence). CDR3 size: 16 residues. V was shortened by 3 bases and J by 0 bases, with 15 bases between the two germline ends.

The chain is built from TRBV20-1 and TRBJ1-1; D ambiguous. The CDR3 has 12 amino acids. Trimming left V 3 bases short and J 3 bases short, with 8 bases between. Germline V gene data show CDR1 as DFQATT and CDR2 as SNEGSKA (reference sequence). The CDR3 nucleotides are TGCAGTGCTAGTGCGAGTTACACTGAAGCTTTCTTT. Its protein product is CSASASYTEAFF.

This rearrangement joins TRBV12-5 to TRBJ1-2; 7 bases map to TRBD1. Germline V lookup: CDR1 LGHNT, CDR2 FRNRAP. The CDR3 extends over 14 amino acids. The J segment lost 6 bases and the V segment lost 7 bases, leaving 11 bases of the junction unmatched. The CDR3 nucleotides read TGTGCTAGTGCCCGAGGGGGCGCGGCCCATGGCTACACCTTC. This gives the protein CASARGGAAHGYTF.

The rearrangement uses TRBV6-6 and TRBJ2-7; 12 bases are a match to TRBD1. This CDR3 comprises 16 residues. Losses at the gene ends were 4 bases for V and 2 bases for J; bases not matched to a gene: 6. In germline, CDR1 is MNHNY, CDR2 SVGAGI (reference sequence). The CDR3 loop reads CASSWGQGANPYEQYF. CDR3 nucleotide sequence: TGTGCCAGCAGTTGGGGACAGGGGGCGAATCCCTACGAGCAGTACTTC.

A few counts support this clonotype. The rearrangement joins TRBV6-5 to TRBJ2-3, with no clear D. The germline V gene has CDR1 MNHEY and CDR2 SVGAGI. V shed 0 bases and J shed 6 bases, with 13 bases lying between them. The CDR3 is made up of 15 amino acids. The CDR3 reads CASSYSRLTVDTQYF. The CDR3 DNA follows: TGTGCCAGCAGTTACTCGCGCCTGACGGTCGATACGCAGTATTTT.

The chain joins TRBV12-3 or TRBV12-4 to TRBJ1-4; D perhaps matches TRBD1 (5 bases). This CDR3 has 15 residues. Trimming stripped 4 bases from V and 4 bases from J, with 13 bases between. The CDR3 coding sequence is TGTGCCAGCAGTTCACCGGGACGGGGTAATGAAAAACTGTTTTTT. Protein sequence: CASSSPGRGNEKLFF.

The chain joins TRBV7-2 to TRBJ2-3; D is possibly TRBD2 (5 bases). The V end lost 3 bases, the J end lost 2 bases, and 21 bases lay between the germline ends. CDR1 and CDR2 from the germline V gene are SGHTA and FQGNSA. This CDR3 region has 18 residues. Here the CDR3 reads CASSFYMSAGRSTDTQYF. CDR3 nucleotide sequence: TGTGCCAGCAGCTTTTATATGTCGGCGGGCCGATCCACAGATACGCAGTATTTT.

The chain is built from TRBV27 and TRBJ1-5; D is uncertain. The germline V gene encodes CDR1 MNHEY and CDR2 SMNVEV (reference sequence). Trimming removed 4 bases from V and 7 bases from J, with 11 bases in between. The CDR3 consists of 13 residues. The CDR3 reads CASSSLSGQPQHF. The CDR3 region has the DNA TGTGCCAGCAGTTCACTTTCGGGGCAGCCCCAGCATTTT.

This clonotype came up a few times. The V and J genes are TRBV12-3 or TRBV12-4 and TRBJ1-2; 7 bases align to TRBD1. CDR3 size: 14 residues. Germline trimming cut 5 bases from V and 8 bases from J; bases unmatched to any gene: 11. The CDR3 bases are TGTGCCAGCAGTATCCTAGGGGGCACTGGCGGCTACACCTTC. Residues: CASSILGGTGGYTF.

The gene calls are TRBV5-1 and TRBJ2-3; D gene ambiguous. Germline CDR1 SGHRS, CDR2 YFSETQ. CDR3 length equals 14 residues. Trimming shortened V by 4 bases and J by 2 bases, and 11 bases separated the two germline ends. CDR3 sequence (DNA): TGCGCCAGCAGCCCCCCGGGTGCCACAGATACGCAGTATTTT. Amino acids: CASSPPGATDTQYF.

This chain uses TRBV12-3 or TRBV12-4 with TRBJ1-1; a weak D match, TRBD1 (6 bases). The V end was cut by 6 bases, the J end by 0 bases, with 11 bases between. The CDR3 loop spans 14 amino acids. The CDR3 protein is CASSRHRVNTEAFF. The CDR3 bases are TGTGCCAGCAGCCGCCACAGGGTGAACACTGAAGCTTTCTTT.

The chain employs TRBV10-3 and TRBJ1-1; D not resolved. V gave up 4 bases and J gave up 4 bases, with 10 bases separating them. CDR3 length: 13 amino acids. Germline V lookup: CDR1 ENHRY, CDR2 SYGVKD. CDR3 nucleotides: TGTGCCATCAGTGCTCTGAGTGCCACTGAAGCTTTCTTT. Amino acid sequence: CAISALSATEAFF.

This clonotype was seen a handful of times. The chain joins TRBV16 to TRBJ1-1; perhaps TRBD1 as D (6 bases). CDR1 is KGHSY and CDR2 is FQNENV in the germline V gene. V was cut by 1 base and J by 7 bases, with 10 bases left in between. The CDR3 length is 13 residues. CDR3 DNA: TGTGCCAGCAGCCAATTGAAGGACAGTGAAGCTTTCTTT. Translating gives CASSQLKDSEAFF.

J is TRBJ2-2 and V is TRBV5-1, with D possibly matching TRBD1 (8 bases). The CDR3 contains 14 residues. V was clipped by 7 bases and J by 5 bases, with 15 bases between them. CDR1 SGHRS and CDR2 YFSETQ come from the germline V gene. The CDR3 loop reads CASGQGGPTGELFF. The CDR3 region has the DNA TGCGCCAGCGGACAGGGAGGGCCGACCGGGGAGCTGTTTTTT.

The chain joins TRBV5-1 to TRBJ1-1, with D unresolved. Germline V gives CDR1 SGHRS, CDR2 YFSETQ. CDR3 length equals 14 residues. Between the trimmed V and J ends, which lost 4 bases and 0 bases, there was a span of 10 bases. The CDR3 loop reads CASSPTPMNTEAFF. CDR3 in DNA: TGCGCCAGCAGCCCCACTCCCATGAACACTGAAGCTTTCTTT.

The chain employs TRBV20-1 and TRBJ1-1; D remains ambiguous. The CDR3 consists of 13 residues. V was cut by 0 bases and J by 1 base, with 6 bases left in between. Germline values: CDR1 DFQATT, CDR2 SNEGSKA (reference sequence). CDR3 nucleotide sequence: TGCAGTGCTAGAGATCACCCGAACACTGAAGCTTTCTTT. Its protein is CSARDHPNTEAFF.

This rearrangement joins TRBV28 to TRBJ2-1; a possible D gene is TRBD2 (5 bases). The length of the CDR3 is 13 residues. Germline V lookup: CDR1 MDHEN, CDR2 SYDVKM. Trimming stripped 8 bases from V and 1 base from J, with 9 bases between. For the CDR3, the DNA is TGTGCCAGCCGGGAAGTTTCCTACAATGAGCAGTTCTTC. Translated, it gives CASREVSYNEQFF.

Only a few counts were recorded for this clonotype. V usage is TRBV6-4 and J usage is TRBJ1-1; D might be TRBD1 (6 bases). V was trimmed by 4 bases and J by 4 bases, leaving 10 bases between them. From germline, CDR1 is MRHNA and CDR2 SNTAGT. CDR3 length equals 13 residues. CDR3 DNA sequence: TGTGCCAGCAGTGTCGAACAGGGCACTGAAGCTTTCTTT. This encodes CASSVEQGTEAFF.

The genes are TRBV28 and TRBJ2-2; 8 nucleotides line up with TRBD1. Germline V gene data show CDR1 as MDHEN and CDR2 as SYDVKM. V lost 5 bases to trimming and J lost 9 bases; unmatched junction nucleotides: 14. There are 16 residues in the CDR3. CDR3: CASSLGQGRDWWELFF. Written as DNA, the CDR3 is TGTGCCAGCAGTCTTGGACAGGGAAGGGATTGGTGGGAGCTGTTTTTT.

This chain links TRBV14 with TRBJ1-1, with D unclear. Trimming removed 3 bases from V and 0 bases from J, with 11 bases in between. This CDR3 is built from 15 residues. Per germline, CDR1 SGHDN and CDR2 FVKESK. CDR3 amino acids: CASSHQPPMNTEAFF. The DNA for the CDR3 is TGTGCCAGCAGCCACCAACCCCCCATGAACACTGAAGCTTTCTTT.

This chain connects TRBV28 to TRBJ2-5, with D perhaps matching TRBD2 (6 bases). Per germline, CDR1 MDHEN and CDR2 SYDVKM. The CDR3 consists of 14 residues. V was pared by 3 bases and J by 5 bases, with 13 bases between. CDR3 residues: CASSFGGLVETQYF. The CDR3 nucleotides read TGTGCCAGCAGTTTCGGGGGTTTGGTTGAGACCCAGTACTTC.

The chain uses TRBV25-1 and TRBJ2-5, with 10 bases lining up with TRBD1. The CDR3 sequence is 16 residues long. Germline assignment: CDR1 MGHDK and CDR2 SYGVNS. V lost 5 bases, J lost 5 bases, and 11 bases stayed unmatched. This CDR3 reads CASSMGGGGQGETQYF. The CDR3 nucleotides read TGTGCCAGCAGTATGGGAGGTGGGGGACAGGGGGAGACCCAGTACTTC.

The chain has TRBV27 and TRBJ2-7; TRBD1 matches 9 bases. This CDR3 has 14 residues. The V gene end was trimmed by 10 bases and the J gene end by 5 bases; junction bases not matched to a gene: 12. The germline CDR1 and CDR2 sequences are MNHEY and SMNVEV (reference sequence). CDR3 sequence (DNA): TGTGCCACCAAAAACCGGGACAGGGCGGACGAGCAGTACTTC. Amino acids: CATKNRDRADEQYF.

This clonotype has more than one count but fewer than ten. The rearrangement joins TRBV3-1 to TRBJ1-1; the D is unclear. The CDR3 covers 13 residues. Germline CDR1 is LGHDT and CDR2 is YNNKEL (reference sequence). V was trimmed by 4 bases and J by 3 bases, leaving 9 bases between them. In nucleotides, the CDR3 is TGTGCCAGCAGCCGCCGGCGGGACACTGAAGCTTTCTTT. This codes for CASSRRRDTEAFF.